Below are 24 T cell receptor beta chains sequenced from a single sample in a study of cytomegalovirus exposure and HLA in healthy donors. The data were produced by immunoSEQ multiplex PCR, yet TCRdb's version contains in-frame clones alone and is incomplete. This sample has 120,000 to 150,000 clones, with roughly nine tenths found just once. Material for sequencing was PBMCs. The receptors were sampled from a man aged 18 to 30 in good health and CMV-seronegative.

This chain uses TRBV28 with TRBJ2-5, with D unresolved. The germline V gene encodes CDR1 MDHEN and CDR2 SYDVKM. V was shortened by 1 base and J by 5 bases, with 11 bases between the two germline ends. This CDR3 comprises 14 residues. The CDR3: CASSLSSGWETQYF. In DNA form, the CDR3 reads TGTGCCAGCAGTTTATCCTCGGGTTGGGAGACCCAGTACTTC. Together with reference TRBV28 and TRBJ2-5, the CDR3 gives the full variable domain: DVKVTQSSRYLVKRTGEKVFLECVQDMDHENMFWYRQDPGLGLRLIYFSYDVKMKEKGDIPEGYSVSREKKERFSLILESASTNQTSMYLCASSLSSGWETQYFGPGTRLLVL.

The gene calls are TRBV2 and TRBJ2-4; 7 bases are a match to TRBD1. V shed 6 bases, J shed 5 bases, and the junction held 10 bases outside the gene matches. The CDR3 runs 15 residues. Germline values: CDR1 SNHLY, CDR2 FYNNEI. CDR3 coding DNA: TGTGCCAGCAGGGATAGACAGGGCCCTCAAAACATTCAGTACTTC. Protein: CASRDRQGPQNIQYF. The variable domain in full, completed from reference TRBV2 and TRBJ2-4, reads EPEVTQTPSHQVTQMGQEVILRCVPISNHLYFYWYRQILGQKVEFLVSFYNNEISEKSEIFDDQFSVERPDGSNFTLKIRSTKLEDSAMYFCASRDRQGPQNIQYFGAGTRLSVL.

V usage is TRBV6-6 and J usage is TRBJ2-1, with TRBD2 identical over 16 bases. Germline values: CDR1 MNHNY, CDR2 SVGAGI (reference sequence). The CDR3 contains 14 residues. Losses at the gene ends were 6 bases for V and 15 bases for J; bases not matched to a gene: 8. The CDR3 reads CASSLGTSGRAAFF. DNA of the CDR3: TGTGCCAGCAGCCTAGGGACTAGCGGGAGGGCGGCGTTCTTC.

The gene calls are TRBV7-9 and TRBJ2-6; 12 bases agree with TRBD2. CDR1 and CDR2 (germline): SEHNR, FQNEAQ (reference sequence). This CDR3 contains 17 residues. The J segment lost 4 bases and the V segment lost 5 bases, leaving 6 bases of the junction unmatched. CDR3 sequence (DNA): TGTGCCAGCAGCCTAGGACTAGCGGGGTACGGGGCCAACGTCCTGACTTTC. It is translated as CASSLGLAGYGANVLTF.

The chain recombines TRBV19 with TRBJ2-5, with 7 bases identical to TRBD1. The CDR3 covers 14 residues. V shed 4 bases and J 3 bases; nucleotides not matched to a gene: 5. Germline V gives CDR1 LNHDA, CDR2 SQIVND (reference sequence). This CDR3 is CASSKGAREETQYF. The DNA of the CDR3 is TGTGCCAGTAGTAAGGGGGCAAGGGAAGAGACCCAGTACTTC.

The rearrangement links TRBV7-9 to TRBJ2-2; tentatively, D is TRBD2 (6 bases). The CDR3 is made up of 18 amino acids. CDR1 SEHNR and CDR2 FQNEAQ come from the germline V gene (reference sequence). Between the trimmed V and J ends, which lost 5 bases and 6 bases, there was a span of 25 bases. CDR3 nucleotide sequence: TGTGCCAGCAGCGTTAGCGTTCCGGGGGTGAAGTACCCCGGGGAGCTGTTTTTT. Translated: CASSVSVPGVKYPGELFF.

The chain has TRBV19 and TRBJ2-1, with 8 bases aligning to TRBD2. The V and J ends lost 3 bases and 3 bases, in that order; junction bases with no gene match: 4. This CDR3 has 15 residues. Germline CDR1 reads LNHDA; CDR2 reads SQIVND (reference sequence). CDR3 region: CASSMGLAGYNEQFF. The DNA of the CDR3 is TGTGCCAGTAGTATGGGGCTAGCGGGCTACAATGAGCAGTTCTTC.

V and J are TRBV27 and TRBJ2-2, with D hard to call. Per germline, CDR1 MNHEY and CDR2 SMNVEV (reference sequence). The CDR3 is 12 amino acids. V lost 3 bases, J lost 6 bases, and 5 bases lay in between. CDR3 DNA sequence: TGTGCCAGCAGTTTCCGGTCCGGGGAGCTGTTTTTT. This sequence encodes CASSFRSGELFF.

The chain has TRBV2 and TRBJ1-3; D not resolved. Trimming pared 9 bases from V and 0 bases from J, leaving 9 bases between. The length of the CDR3 is 13 residues. Germline V lookup: CDR1 SNHLY, CDR2 FYNNEI. CDR3 DNA: TGTGCCAGTACACAGAGCTCTGGAAACACCATATATTTT. This sequence encodes CASTQSSGNTIYF. Together with reference TRBV2 and TRBJ1-3, the CDR3 gives the full variable domain: EPEVTQTPSHQVTQMGQEVILRCVPISNHLYFYWYRQILGQKVEFLVSFYNNEISEKSEIFDDQFSVERPDGSNFTLKIRSTKLEDSAMYFCASTQSSGNTIYFGEGSWLTVV.

V and J are TRBV6-6 and TRBJ1-1; D is unclear. The germline V gene has CDR1 MNHNY and CDR2 SVGAGI (reference sequence). V was trimmed by 4 bases and J by 4 bases, leaving 13 bases between them. The CDR3 runs 14 residues. The CDR3 coding sequence is TGTGCCAGCAGTTCCCCGGACTTAGGCACTGAAGCTTTCTTT. This gives the protein CASSSPDLGTEAFF.

The V call is TRBV5-1, the J call TRBJ2-7; the D gene is possibly TRBD2 (6 bases). CDR3 length: 13 residues. Germline CDR1 and CDR2: SGHRS and YFSETQ. Trimming cost V 2 bases and J 6 bases, with 12 bases left between them. CDR3 sequence: CASSFGGIGEQYF. CDR3 coding DNA: TGCGCCAGCAGCTTCGGGGGTATAGGCGAGCAGTACTTC.

V and J are TRBV6-5 and TRBJ2-1, with 7 bases matching TRBD2. Germline V gene sequence: CDR1 MNHEY, CDR2 SVGAGI. The CDR3 has 16 residues. J lost 3 bases, V lost 2 bases, and 7 bases had no gene match. CDR3: CASSYGGGLIYNEQFF. CDR3 DNA: TGTGCCAGCAGTTACGGGGGAGGGCTCATCTACAATGAGCAGTTCTTC.

The chain has TRBV15 and TRBJ1-4; D is perhaps TRBD1 (5 bases). Trimming stripped 0 bases from V and 7 bases from J, with 12 bases between. The germline V gene has CDR1 LNHNV and CDR2 YYDKDF (reference sequence). The CDR3 runs to 15 residues. In DNA form, the CDR3 reads TGTGCCACCAGCAGAGATAGGGGCAGGGCTGAAAAACTGTTTTTT. Translated: CATSRDRGRAEKLFF.

The genes are TRBV19 and TRBJ1-6; 8 positions match TRBD1. The V segment lost 5 bases and the J segment 10 bases; nucleotides outside the gene matches: 10. Germline V gene sequence: CDR1 LNHDA, CDR2 SQIVND (reference sequence). This CDR3 spans 15 amino acids. The DNA of the CDR3 is TGTGCCAGTAGTCCCTCGACAGGGGCTCCGTCACCCCTCCACTTT. Encoded protein: CASSPSTGAPSPLHF. Together with reference TRBV19 and TRBJ1-6, the CDR3 gives the full variable domain: DGGITQSPKYLFRKEGQNVTLSCEQNLNHDAMYWYRQDPGQGLRLIYYSQIVNDFQKGDIAEGYSVSREKKESFPLTVTSAQKNPTAFYLCASSPSTGAPSPLHFGNGTRLTVT.

The genes are TRBV30 and TRBJ1-4; D perhaps matches TRBD1 (5 bases). V lost 0 bases, J lost 6 bases, and 11 bases lay in between. The CDR3 sequence is 14 residues long. The germline V gene has CDR1 GTSNPN and CDR2 SVGIG (reference sequence). The CDR3 spells CAWSVPRGYEKLFF. For the CDR3, the DNA is TGTGCCTGGAGTGTACCCCGGGGGTATGAAAAACTGTTTTTT.

V usage is TRBV27 and J usage is TRBJ1-2, with D unresolved. Germline CDR1 and CDR2: MNHEY and SMNVEV (reference sequence). The V gene lost 6 bases and the J gene lost 5 bases, with 16 bases spanning the gap. There are 14 residues in the CDR3. The CDR3: CASSRGPADYGYTF. In DNA, the CDR3 is TGTGCCAGCAGCCGAGGTCCGGCGGATTATGGCTACACCTTC.

This sequence joins TRBV29-1 and TRBJ1-1, with a possible D match to TRBD1 (6 bases). The CDR3 loop spans 14 amino acids. CDR1 is SQVTM, CDR2 ANQGSEA, per germline. The V gene lost 7 bases and the J gene lost 1 base, with 16 bases spanning the gap. The CDR3 sequence: CSATGGAGNTEAFF. As DNA, the CDR3 is TGCAGCGCGACGGGGGGGGCCGGGAACACTGAAGCTTTCTTT.

The J gene is TRBJ1-5, the V gene TRBV6-1; no reliable D call. V lost 1 base to trimming and J lost 2 bases, with 9 bases between them. The CDR3 has 15 amino acids. Germline V gene data show CDR1 as MNHNS and CDR2 as SASEGT. DNA for the CDR3: TGTGCCAGCAGTGAAGATAGTCATGGCAATCAGCCCCAGCATTTT. Encoded protein: CASSEDSHGNQPQHF.

J is TRBJ2-5 and V is TRBV14; 7 bases line up with TRBD1. V shed 0 bases and J 4 bases; nucleotides not matched to a gene: 5. Germline values: CDR1 SGHDN, CDR2 FVKESK. CDR3 length: 15 residues. CDR3 in DNA: TGTGCCAGCAGCCAAGAGTGGGACAGTCGAGAGACCCAGTACTTC. Translation: CASSQEWDSRETQYF.

The gene calls are TRBV5-1 and TRBJ2-7; 7 bases line up with TRBD1. CDR3 length: 14 amino acids. J gave up 2 bases and V 1 base, and 3 bases lay outside the gene matches. In germline, CDR1 is SGHRS, CDR2 YFSETQ. The CDR3 nucleotides are TGCGCCAGCAGCTTGAGACAGGGCGCCTACGAGCAGTACTTC. Translated, it gives CASSLRQGAYEQYF. Variable domain in full (rest from reference TRBV5-1 and TRBJ2-7): KAGVTQTPRYLIKTRGQQVTLSCSPISGHRSVSWYQQTPGQGLQFLFEYFSETQRNKGNFPGRFSGRQFSNSRSEMNVSTLELGDSALYLCASSLRQGAYEQYFGPGTRLTVT.

The chain employs TRBV7-9 and TRBJ1-2; D not certain. The V and J ends lost 2 bases and 4 bases respectively, with 11 bases between them. Germline V gene sequence: CDR1 SEHNR, CDR2 FQNEAQ (reference sequence). The CDR3 runs to 14 residues. DNA for the CDR3: TGTGCCAGCAGCTTATACGCCGATAGCTATGGCTACACCTTC. The encoded protein is CASSLYADSYGYTF.

This clone came up once. V is TRBV7-8 and J is TRBJ2-7; 13 positions agree with TRBD2. V lost 1 base, J lost 6 bases, and 9 bases stayed unmatched. From germline, CDR1 is SGHVS and CDR2 FQNEAQ. The CDR3 is made up of 17 amino acids. In DNA, the CDR3 is TGTGCCAGCAGCTTAGATTCCGGACTAGCGGGAGTTCGCGAGCAGTACGTC. Translation gives CASSLDSGLAGVREQYV.

This chain links TRBV5-1 with TRBJ2-1, with TRBD2 matching over 8 bases. This CDR3 has 17 amino acids. Germline CDR1 reads SGHRS; CDR2 reads YFSETQ. Trimming at V came to 4 bases and at J to 0 bases, leaving 9 bases not matched to a gene. The CDR3 DNA is TGCGCCAGCAGCGCGGGCGGGGGGCAACTCTCCTACAATGAGCAGTTCTTC. As protein: CASSAGGGQLSYNEQFF.

The chain recombines TRBV7-9 with TRBJ1-2; 7 nucleotides agree with TRBD1. The CDR3 runs 18 residues. V shed 5 bases, J shed 4 bases, and the junction held 19 bases outside the gene matches. Germline lookup yields CDR1 SEHNR and CDR2 FQNEAQ (reference sequence). In DNA, the CDR3 is TGTGCCAGCAGCCGATCCGGACTTGACAGGGCCAACCTCTATGGCTACACCTTC. It specifies CASSRSGLDRANLYGYTF.